This T cell receptor (beta chain) was recorded in a study of beta chain features in type 1 diabetes. The CDR3 contains 15 residues. V shed 0 bases and J shed 10 bases, with 16 bases lying between them. Germline V gene lookup returns CDR1 GTSNPN and CDR2 SVGIG (reference sequence). In this sample, this clone turned up a few times. As yet, its antigen is unknown. Notes on the study in general: An over-representation of cells with high TCR expression could result from cDNA sequencing. VDJ junctions sequenced from type 1 diabetes patients showed fewer insertions and more deletions. The influence of HLA type on TCRB rearrangement stayed undetermined.

The whole isolated RNA underwent reverse transcription, so sequencing captured expressed TCRB transcripts. A few million reads were obtained on average from naive, central memory and regulatory T cell samples. Using immunoSEQ multiplex PCR, the repertoire was profiled, and TCRdb retains in-frame clones only, with some absent. The sample carries just over 600,000 clones, around a sixth recorded once. The source of this sequence is a man between 18 and 35 years old in good health. The V call is TRBV30, the J call TRBJ1-6; no clear D. Sequenced sample: naive CD4+ T cells from blood. CDR3 in DNA: TGTGCCTGGAGTGTACGTTCCCCCGTATCCTCACCCCTCCACTTT. Its translation is CAWSVRSPVSSPLHF.